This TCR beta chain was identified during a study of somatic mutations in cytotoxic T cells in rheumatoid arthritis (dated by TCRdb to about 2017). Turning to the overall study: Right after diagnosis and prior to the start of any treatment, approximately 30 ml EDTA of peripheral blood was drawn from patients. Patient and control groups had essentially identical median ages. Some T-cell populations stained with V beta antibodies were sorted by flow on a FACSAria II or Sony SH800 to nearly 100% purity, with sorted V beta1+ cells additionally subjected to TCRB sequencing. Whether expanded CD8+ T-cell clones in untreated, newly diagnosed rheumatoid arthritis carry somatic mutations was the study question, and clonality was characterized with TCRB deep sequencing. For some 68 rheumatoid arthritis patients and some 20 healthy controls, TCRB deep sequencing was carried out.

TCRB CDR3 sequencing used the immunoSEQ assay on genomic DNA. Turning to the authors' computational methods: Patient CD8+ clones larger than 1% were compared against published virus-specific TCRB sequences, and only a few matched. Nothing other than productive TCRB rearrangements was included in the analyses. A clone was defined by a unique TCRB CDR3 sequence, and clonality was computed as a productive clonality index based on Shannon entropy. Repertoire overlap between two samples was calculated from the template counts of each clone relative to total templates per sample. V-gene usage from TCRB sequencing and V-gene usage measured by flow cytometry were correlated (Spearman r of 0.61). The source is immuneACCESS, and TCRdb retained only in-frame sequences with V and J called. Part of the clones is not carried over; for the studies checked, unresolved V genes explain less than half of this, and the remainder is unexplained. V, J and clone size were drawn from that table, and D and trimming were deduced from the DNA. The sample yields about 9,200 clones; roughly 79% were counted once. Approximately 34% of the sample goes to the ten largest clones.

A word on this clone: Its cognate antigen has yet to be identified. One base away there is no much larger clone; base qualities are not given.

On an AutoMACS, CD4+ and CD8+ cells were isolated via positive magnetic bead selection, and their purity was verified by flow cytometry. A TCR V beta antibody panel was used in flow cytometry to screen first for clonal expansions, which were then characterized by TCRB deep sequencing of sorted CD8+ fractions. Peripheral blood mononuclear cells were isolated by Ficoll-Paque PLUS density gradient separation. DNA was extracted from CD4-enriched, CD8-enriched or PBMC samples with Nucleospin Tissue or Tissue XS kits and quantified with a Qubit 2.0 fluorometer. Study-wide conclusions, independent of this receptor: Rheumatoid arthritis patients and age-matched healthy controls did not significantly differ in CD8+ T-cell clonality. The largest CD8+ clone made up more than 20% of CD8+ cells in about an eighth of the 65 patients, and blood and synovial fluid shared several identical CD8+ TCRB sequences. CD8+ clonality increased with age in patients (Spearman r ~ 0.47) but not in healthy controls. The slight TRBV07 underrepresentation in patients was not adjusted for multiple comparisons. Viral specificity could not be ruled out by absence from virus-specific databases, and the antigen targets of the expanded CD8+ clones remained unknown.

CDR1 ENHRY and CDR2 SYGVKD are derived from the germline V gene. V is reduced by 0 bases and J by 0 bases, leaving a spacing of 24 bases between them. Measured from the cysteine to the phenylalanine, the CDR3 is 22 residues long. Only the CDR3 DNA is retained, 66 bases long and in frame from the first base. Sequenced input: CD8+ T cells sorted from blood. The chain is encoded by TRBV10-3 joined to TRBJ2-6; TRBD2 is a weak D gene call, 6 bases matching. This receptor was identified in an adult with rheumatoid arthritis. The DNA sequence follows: TGTGCCATCAGTGAGTCGGGAGGAACCCACCTGCGTACCGACTCTGGGGCCAACGTCCTGACTTTC. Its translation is CAISESGGTHLRTDSGANVLTF.